Listed here are 32 T cell receptor beta chains from one sample, sequenced in a study of cytomegalovirus exposure and HLA in healthy donors. This table comes from immunoSEQ multiplex PCR, and its TCRdb copy is limited to in-frame clones, with some not included. The sample consists of 150,000 to 200,000 clones, around nine tenths of them appearing once. Input material: PBMCs. All receptors derive from a man aged 18 to 30 in good health and CMV-seropositive.

This chain connects TRBV28 to TRBJ1-1, with TRBD1 matching 8 bases. The V segment lost 5 bases and the J segment 4 bases; nucleotides outside the gene matches: 9. Germline lookup yields CDR1 MDHEN and CDR2 SYDVKM. The CDR3 spans 15 residues. CDR3 region: CASSPHRGSGTEAFF. Here the CDR3 DNA reads TGTGCCAGCAGTCCCCACAGGGGGTCGGGCACTGAAGCTTTCTTT.

This chain joins TRBV15 and TRBJ2-1, with 10 bases fitting TRBD2. This CDR3 region has 15 residues. V was clipped by 4 bases and J by 4 bases; unmatched bases: 4. Germline assignment: CDR1 LNHNV and CDR2 YYDKDF (reference sequence). CDR3 sequence: CATSMSGGAYNEQFF. The CDR3 DNA is TGTGCCACCAGCATGAGCGGGGGGGCGTACAATGAGCAGTTCTTC.

The gene calls are TRBV7-8 and TRBJ2-7; D is ambiguous. V was shortened by 4 bases and J by 4 bases, with 11 bases between the two germline ends. There are 13 residues in the CDR3. The germline V gene encodes CDR1 SGHVS and CDR2 FQNEAQ. CDR3 sequence: CASSSNSGYEQYF. CDR3 in DNA: TGTGCCAGCAGCTCAAATTCAGGTTACGAGCAGTACTTC.

V is TRBV7-9 and J is TRBJ2-3; 8 bases fit TRBD2. CDR3 length equals 12 residues. The V gene end was trimmed by 8 bases and the J gene end by 5 bases; junction bases not matched to a gene: 3. The germline V gene encodes CDR1 SEHNR and CDR2 FQNEAQ (reference sequence). The CDR3 coding sequence is TGTGCCAGCCGGGAGGGGGGAGATACGCAGTATTTT. It is translated as CASREGGDTQYF.

The chain joins TRBV29-1 to TRBJ2-5, with unresolved D. Germline-derived CDR1 and CDR2 are SQVTM and ANQGSEA. Between the trimmed V and J ends, which lost 5 bases and 0 bases, there was a span of 7 bases. This CDR3 contains 12 residues. The CDR3 DNA reads TGCAGCGTTAAATCAGACCAAGAGACCCAGTACTTC. Encoded protein: CSVKSDQETQYF.

This chain joins TRBV6-6 and TRBJ2-7; the D is unclear. The CDR3 extends over 13 amino acids. Trimming left V 6 bases short and J 6 bases short, with 15 bases between. CDR1 and CDR2 from the germline V gene are MNHNY and SVGAGI (reference sequence). The CDR3 DNA follows: TGTGCCAGCAGCAAACCAGGAAACGCCGAGCAGTACTTC. Protein: CASSKPGNAEQYF.

The CDR3 sequence: CASSQESPPSSDTQYF. The DNA of the CDR3 is TGCGCCAGCAGCCAAGAGTCTCCCCCTTCTTCAGATACGCAGTATTTT. The J gene is TRBJ2-3, the V gene TRBV4-3; D is unclear. This CDR3 region has 16 residues. V was trimmed by 0 bases and J by 4 bases, leaving 14 bases between them. Germline values: CDR1 LGHNA, CDR2 YSLEER.

The gene calls are TRBV5-1 and TRBJ1-5; unclear D gene. Germline V gives CDR1 SGHRS, CDR2 YFSETQ. CDR3 size: 13 residues. Trimming took 0 bases from V and 4 from J, leaving 5 bases between them. The CDR3 protein is CASSLESNQPQHF. CDR3 bases: TGCGCCAGCAGCTTGGAATCGAATCAGCCCCAGCATTTT.

The chain has TRBV27 and TRBJ2-6, with D maybe TRBD1 (5 bases). The CDR3 has 19 amino acids. CDR1 and CDR2 from the germline V gene are MNHEY and SMNVEV (reference sequence). V lost 0 bases and J lost 0, with 15 bases in between. As DNA, the CDR3 is TGTGCCAGCAGTTTATCGTCAGGGTCGGTCTACTCTGGGGCCAACGTCCTGACTTTC. Its translation: CASSLSSGSVYSGANVLTF.

The chain uses TRBV6-4 and TRBJ2-2; D might be TRBD1 (6 bases). In germline, CDR1 is MRHNA, CDR2 SNTAGT. Trimming removed 3 bases at V and 3 bases at J, with 8 bases between. There are 14 residues in the CDR3. This CDR3 reads CASSEQGYTGELFF. CDR3 DNA sequence: TGTGCCAGCAGTGAACAGGGATACACCGGGGAGCTGTTTTTT.

The chain uses TRBV6-1 and TRBJ2-7, with a tentative D call TRBD1 (6 bases). The V gene lost 7 bases and the J gene lost 2 bases, with 18 bases spanning the gap. Germline V gives CDR1 MNHNS, CDR2 SASEGT. This CDR3 is built from 15 residues. The CDR3 loop reads CASKGVADPPYEQYF. As DNA, the CDR3 is TGTGCCAGCAAGGGGGTGGCGGACCCTCCCTACGAGCAGTACTTC.

This chain links TRBV28 with TRBJ1-2; TRBD1 matches at 9 bases. The germline CDR1 and CDR2 sequences are MDHEN and SYDVKM. The CDR3 runs to 14 residues. J lost 4 bases, V lost 5 bases, and 5 bases had no gene match. Written as DNA, the CDR3 is TGTGCCAGCAGTACTGGACAGGGGACCTATGGCTACACCTTC. It specifies CASSTGQGTYGYTF.

The chain's CDR3 is CASSQDLVKDTNYGYTF. In DNA, the CDR3 is TGCGCCAGCAGCCAAGACCTTGTTAAGGACACCAACTATGGCTACACCTTC. The rearrangement joins TRBV4-1 to TRBJ1-2; the D gene is possibly TRBD1 (5 bases). V was pared by 0 bases and J by 2 bases, with 16 bases between. Germline-derived CDR1 and CDR2 are MGHRA and YSYEKL. This CDR3 is built from 17 residues.

This clone was counted a few times. The chain uses TRBV6-5 and TRBJ1-5, with TRBD1 matching 7 bases. Trimming removed 6 bases from V and 7 bases from J; junction bases left unmatched: 9. The germline V gene has CDR1 MNHEY and CDR2 SVGAGI. The CDR3 covers 14 residues. The CDR3 spells CASRPQGRRQPQHF. The CDR3 DNA is TGTGCCAGCAGGCCACAGGGGAGGCGACAGCCCCAGCATTTT.

The V call is TRBV6-5, the J call TRBJ1-6; TRBD1 is a possible D gene (6 bases). The CDR3 sequence is 13 residues long. Trimming cost V 4 bases and J 7 bases, with 8 bases left between them. Looked up from germline, CDR1 is MNHEY and CDR2 is SVGAGI. CDR3 in DNA: TGTGCCAGCAGTTTACAGGGAAATTCACCCCTCCACTTT. This translates into CASSLQGNSPLHF.

This clone was seen just once. The chain has TRBV6-5 and TRBJ1-2, with 7 bases matching TRBD1. The V gene's germline CDR1 is MNHEY and CDR2 SVGAGI. The CDR3 contains 14 residues. V lost 2 bases to trimming and J lost 8 bases; unmatched junction nucleotides: 8. As DNA, the CDR3 is TGTGCCAGCAGTTACAATCCAGGGGGTTGGGGCTACACCTTC. This encodes CASSYNPGGWGYTF.

The rearrangement links TRBV7-9 to TRBJ2-3; D is possibly TRBD2 (5 bases). The V gene's germline CDR1 is SEHNR and CDR2 FQNEAQ (reference sequence). V was cut by 5 bases and J by 4 bases, with 22 bases left in between. The CDR3 is 17 residues long. The CDR3 DNA follows: TGTGCCAGCAGCAACCCTAGGGCCGGGGATACCCCAGATACGCAGTATTTT. Translated, it gives CASSNPRAGDTPDTQYF.

The chain combines TRBV14 with TRBJ1-1, with 8 bases identical to TRBD1. V gave up 4 bases and J gave up 1 base; unmatched junction bases: 2. This CDR3 has 14 residues. Germline V gives CDR1 SGHDN, CDR2 FVKESK. CDR3 in amino acids: CASSPGTGNTEAFF. The CDR3 region has the DNA TGTGCCAGCAGCCCCGGGACAGGGAACACTGAAGCTTTCTTT.

This clone was found a few times. The V and J genes are TRBV5-1 and TRBJ2-1; a weak D match, TRBD2 (5 bases). CDR3 size: 15 residues. The ends were cut back, 1 base at V and 6 bases at J, with 14 bases in the middle. Germline values: CDR1 SGHRS, CDR2 YFSETQ. CDR3 loop: CASSLLVGSRNEQFF. CDR3 nucleotide sequence: TGCGCCAGCAGCTTGTTAGTGGGGAGTCGCAATGAGCAGTTCTTC.

The chain recombines TRBV30 with TRBJ1-2, with D possibly TRBD1 on 6 matching bases. V gave up 0 bases and J gave up 4 bases, with 9 bases separating them. Per the germline V gene, CDR1 is GTSNPN and CDR2 is SVGIG (reference sequence). CDR3 length: 13 amino acids. CDR3 residues: CAWSVKGVYGYTF. The CDR3 bases are TGTGCCTGGAGTGTAAAGGGGGTCTATGGCTACACCTTC.

J is TRBJ1-4 and V is TRBV9, with 7 positions matching TRBD1. Germline CDR1 reads SGDLS; CDR2 reads YYNGEE. V was clipped by 4 bases and J by 4 bases; unmatched bases: 4. The length of the CDR3 is 14 residues. Here the CDR3 reads CASSLTGDNEKLFF. In DNA form, the CDR3 reads TGTGCCAGCAGCCTTACAGGGGATAATGAAAAACTGTTTTTT.

The chain recombines TRBV18 with TRBJ1-4; maybe TRBD1 (6 bases). Trimming removed 5 bases at V and 0 bases at J, with 22 bases between. The CDR3 spans 19 residues. Germline lookup yields CDR1 KGHSH and CDR2 LQKENI. CDR3 coding DNA: TGTGCCAGCTCATCCAGAATTGCAGGGGCGACCTCAACTAATGAAAAACTGTTTTTT. The encoded protein is CASSSRIAGATSTNEKLFF.

The chain combines TRBV7-9 with TRBJ1-1; 9 positions agree with TRBD1. This CDR3 has 15 residues. The J segment lost 10 bases and the V segment lost 4 bases, leaving 13 bases of the junction unmatched. Per germline, CDR1 SEHNR and CDR2 FQNEAQ (reference sequence). The CDR3 loop reads CASSSITLGQGTAFF. CDR3 coding DNA: TGTGCCAGCAGCTCAATAACCCTGGGACAGGGAACAGCTTTCTTT.

The chain recombines TRBV15 with TRBJ1-4, with D possibly TRBD1 on 5 matching bases. Trimming left V 5 bases short and J 8 bases short, with 21 bases between. This CDR3 spans 16 amino acids. Looked up from germline, CDR1 is LNHNV and CDR2 is YYDKDF (reference sequence). The CDR3 DNA reads TGTGCCACCAGCCCAGTCCCCATCCAGGGATGGGAAAAACTGTTTTTT. Protein: CATSPVPIQGWEKLFF.

The chain has TRBV10-1 and TRBJ2-7; possible D gene TRBD1, 6 bases. Trimming pared 4 bases from V and 4 bases from J, leaving 14 bases between. This CDR3 spans 14 amino acids. Germline assignment: CDR1 WNHNN and CDR2 SYGVQD (reference sequence). The CDR3 is CASSVVRGKYEQYF. The CDR3 region has the DNA TGCGCCAGCAGTGTGGTTAGGGGGAAGTACGAGCAGTACTTC.

The chain links TRBV5-1 to TRBJ2-7, with a tentative D call TRBD1 (5 bases). Germline V gene sequence: CDR1 SGHRS, CDR2 YFSETQ. Trimming pared 4 bases from V and 0 bases from J, leaving 14 bases between. CDR3 length: 15 amino acids. In DNA, the CDR3 is TGCGCCAGCAGCCCGAGACAGTCCAGCTCCTACGAGCAGTACTTC. Translated: CASSPRQSSSYEQYF.

The chain carries TRBV6-5 and TRBJ2-2; 12 bases are shared with TRBD2. Germline V gene lookup returns CDR1 MNHEY and CDR2 SVGAGI. The CDR3 contains 15 residues. V lost 6 bases to trimming and J lost 5 bases; unmatched junction nucleotides: 4. CDR3 nucleotides: TGTGCCAGCAGCCGACTAGCGGGGGTGACCGGGGAGCTGTTTTTT. This codes for CASSRLAGVTGELFF.

The gene calls are TRBV14 and TRBJ2-2, with unresolved D. Germline V CDR1 and CDR2: SGHDN, FVKESK. The V and J ends lost 1 base and 7 bases respectively, with 7 bases between them. The CDR3 extends over 13 amino acids. CDR3 residues: CASSQVVSGELFF. The CDR3 DNA reads TGTGCCAGCAGCCAAGTGGTCAGCGGGGAGCTGTTTTTT.

The chain recombines TRBV19 with TRBJ1-2; maybe TRBD1 (5 bases). Between the trimmed V and J ends, which lost 7 bases and 6 bases, there was a span of 15 bases. Germline V gene lookup returns CDR1 LNHDA and CDR2 SQIVND (reference sequence). This CDR3 has 13 residues. CDR3 coding DNA: TGTGCCAGTACTACGGCGGGGCGCCATGGCTACACCTTC. Amino acids: CASTTAGRHGYTF.

This clone was seen a few times. The J gene is TRBJ1-5, the V gene TRBV15; D might be TRBD1 (6 bases). The V end lost 8 bases, the J end lost 4 bases, and 12 bases lay between the germline ends. The CDR3 length is 13 residues. Germline loops: CDR1 LNHNV, CDR2 YYDKDF (reference sequence). The CDR3 nucleotides are TGTGCCACCGGAGGACAGCCGAATCAGCCCCAGCATTTT. This translates into CATGGQPNQPQHF.

This rearrangement joins TRBV4-3 to TRBJ2-7; 10 nucleotides line up with TRBD1. The CDR3 length is 17 residues. In germline, CDR1 is LGHNA, CDR2 YSLEER. After removal of 0 bases from V and 6 bases from J, the junction contained 11 bases not matched to a gene. The DNA for the CDR3 is TGCGCCAGCAGCCAAGATCGGGCGGGACAGGGGTCCGCCGAGCAGTACTTC. Translation gives CASSQDRAGQGSAEQYF.

This clone appeared a few times. The rearrangement uses TRBV5-6 and TRBJ1-1; no firm D call. The V gene lost 1 base and the J gene lost 1 base, with 11 bases spanning the gap. Looked up from germline, CDR1 is SGHDT and CDR2 is YYEEEE. The CDR3 extends over 15 amino acids. CDR3 sequence: CASSLWGVANTEAFF. CDR3 DNA sequence: TGTGCCAGCAGCTTGTGGGGAGTGGCGAACACTGAAGCTTTCTTT.